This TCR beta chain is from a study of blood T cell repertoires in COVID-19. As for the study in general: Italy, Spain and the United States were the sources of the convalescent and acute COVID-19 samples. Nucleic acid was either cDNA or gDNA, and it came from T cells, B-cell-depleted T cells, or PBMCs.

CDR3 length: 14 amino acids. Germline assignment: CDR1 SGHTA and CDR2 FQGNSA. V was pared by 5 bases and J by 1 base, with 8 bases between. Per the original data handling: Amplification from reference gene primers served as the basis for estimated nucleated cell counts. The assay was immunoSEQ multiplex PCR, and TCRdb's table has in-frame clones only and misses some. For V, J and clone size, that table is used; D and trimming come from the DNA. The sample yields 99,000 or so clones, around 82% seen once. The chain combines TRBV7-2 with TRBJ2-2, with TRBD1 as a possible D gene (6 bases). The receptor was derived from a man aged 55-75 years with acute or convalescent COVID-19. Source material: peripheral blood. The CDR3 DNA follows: TGTGCCAGCAGCCCCAGGGGGAACACCGGGGAGCTGTTTTTT. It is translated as CASSPRGNTGELFF.